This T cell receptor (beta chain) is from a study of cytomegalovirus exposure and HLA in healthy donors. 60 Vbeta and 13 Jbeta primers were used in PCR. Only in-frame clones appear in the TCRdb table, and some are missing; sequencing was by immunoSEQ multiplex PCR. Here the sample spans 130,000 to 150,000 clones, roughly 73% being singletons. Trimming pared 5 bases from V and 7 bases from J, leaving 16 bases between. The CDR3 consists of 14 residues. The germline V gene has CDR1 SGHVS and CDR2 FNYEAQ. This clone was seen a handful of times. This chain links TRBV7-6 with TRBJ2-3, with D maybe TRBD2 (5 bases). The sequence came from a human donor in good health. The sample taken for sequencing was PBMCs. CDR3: CASSPGNPMHTQYF. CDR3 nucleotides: TGTGCCAGCAGCCCCGGGAACCCCATGCATACGCAGTATTTT.